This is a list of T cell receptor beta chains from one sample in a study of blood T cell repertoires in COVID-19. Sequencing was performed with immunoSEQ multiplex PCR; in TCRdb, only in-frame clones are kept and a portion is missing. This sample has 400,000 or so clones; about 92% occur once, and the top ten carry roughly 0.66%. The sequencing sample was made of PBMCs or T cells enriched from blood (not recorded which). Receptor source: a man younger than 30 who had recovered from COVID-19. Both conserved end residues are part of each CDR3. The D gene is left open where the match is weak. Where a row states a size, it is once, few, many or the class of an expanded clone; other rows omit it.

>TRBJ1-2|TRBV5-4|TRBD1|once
CASSLPGTANVYGYTF
TGTGCCAGCAGCTTGCCCGGGACAGCCAACGTCTATGGCTACACCTTC
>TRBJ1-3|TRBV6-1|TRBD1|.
CASSERRGPDTIYF
TGTGCCAGCAGTGAAAGGAGGGGGCCTGACACCATATATTTT
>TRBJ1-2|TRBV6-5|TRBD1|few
CASRRTGNYGYTF
TGTGCCAGCAGACGGACAGGGAACTATGGCTACACCTTC
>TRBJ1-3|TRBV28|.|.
CASWGREEGNTIYF
TGTGCCAGCTGGGGCAGGGAAGAAGGAAACACCATATATTTT
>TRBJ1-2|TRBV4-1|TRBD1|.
CASRQSRTGIWYGYTF
TGCGCCAGCAGGCAATCACGGACAGGGATTTGGTATGGCTACACCTTC
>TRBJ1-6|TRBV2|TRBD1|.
CASWDRGSSPLHF
TGTGCCAGTTGGGACAGGGGTTCTTCACCCCTCCACTTT
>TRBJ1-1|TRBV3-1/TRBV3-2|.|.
CASSQGRGGTEAFF
TGTGCCAGCAGCCAAGGCAGGGGCGGCACTGAAGCTTTCTTT
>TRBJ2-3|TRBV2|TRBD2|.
CASTGAGVGTDTQYF
TGTGCCAGCACTGGAGCGGGAGTGGGGACAGATACGCAGTATTTT
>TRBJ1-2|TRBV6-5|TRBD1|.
CASRGTGADGYTF
TGTGCCAGCAGGGGGACAGGGGCTGACGGCTACACCTTC
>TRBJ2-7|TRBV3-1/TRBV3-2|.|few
CASGAQGRGGSYEQYF
TGTGCCAGCGGCGCACAGGGCCGTGGTGGTTCCTACGAGCAGTACTTC
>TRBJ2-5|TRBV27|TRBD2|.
CASRQRGDQETQYF
TGTGCCAGCAGACAACGGGGGGACCAAGAGACCCAGTACTTC
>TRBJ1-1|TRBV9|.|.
CASSFTVNTEAFF
TGTGCCAGCAGCTTCACAGTGAACACTGAAGCTTTCTTT
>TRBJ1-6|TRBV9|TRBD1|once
CASSGQGPNSPLHF
TGTGCCAGCAGCGGACAGGGACCCAATTCACCCCTCCACTTT
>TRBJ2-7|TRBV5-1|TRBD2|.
CASSSSSGRARNEQYF
TGCGCCAGCAGCTCATCTAGCGGGAGGGCCAGGAACGAGCAGTACTTC
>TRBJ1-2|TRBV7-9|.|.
CASSPTGSGYGYTF
TGTGCCAGCAGCCCGACAGGTTCCGGCTATGGCTACACCTTC
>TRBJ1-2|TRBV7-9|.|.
CATLKSELTDGYTF
TGTGCCACACTAAAATCTGAACTAACGGATGGCTACACCTTC
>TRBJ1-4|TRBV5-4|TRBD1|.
CASSRGTGGNEKLFF
TGTGCCAGCAGCCGCGGGACAGGGGGTAATGAAAAACTGTTTTTT
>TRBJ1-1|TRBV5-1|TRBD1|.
CASSPTGTGSAEAFF
TGCGCCAGCAGCCCCACCGGGACAGGGAGCGCTGAAGCTTTCTTT
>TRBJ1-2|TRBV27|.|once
CASCPGSNYGYTF
TGTGCCAGCTGCCCAGGCTCTAACTATGGCTACACCTTC
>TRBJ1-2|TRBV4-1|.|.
CASSQASDRNGYTF
TGCGCCAGCAGCCAAGCTTCCGACAGGAATGGCTACACCTTC
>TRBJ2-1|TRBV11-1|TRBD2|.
CASSSELAGSYNEQFF
TGTGCCAGCAGCTCGGAGCTAGCGGGATCCTACAATGAGCAGTTCTTC
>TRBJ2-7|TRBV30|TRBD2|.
CAWRGGLGLYEQYF
TGTGCCTGGAGAGGAGGACTAGGTCTATACGAGCAGTACTTC
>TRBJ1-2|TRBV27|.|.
CASSSLNTGYGYTF
TGTGCCAGCAGTTCACTTAATACGGGTTATGGCTACACCTTC
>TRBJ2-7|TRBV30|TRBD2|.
CAWLDEGLAGNQQYF
TGTGCCTGGCTCGACGAGGGGCTAGCGGGAAACCAGCAGTACTTC
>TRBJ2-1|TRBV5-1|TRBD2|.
CASSLDIAGGRNEQFF
TGCGCCAGCAGCTTGGACATAGCGGGAGGGCGGAATGAGCAGTTCTTC
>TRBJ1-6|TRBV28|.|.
CASSQQAPLHF
TGTGCCAGCAGCCAACAGGCACCCCTCCACTTT
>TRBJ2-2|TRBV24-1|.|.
CATSDSGHTTGELFF
TGTGCCACCAGTGATTCTGGACATACCACCGGGGAGCTGTTTTTT
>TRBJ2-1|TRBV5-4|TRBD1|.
CASSMGQMGYNEQFF
TGTGCCAGCAGCATGGGACAGATGGGGTACAATGAGCAGTTCTTC
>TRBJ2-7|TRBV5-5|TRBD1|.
CASSLVRDSAYEQYF
TGTGCCAGCAGCTTGGTCCGGGACAGCGCCTACGAGCAGTACTTC
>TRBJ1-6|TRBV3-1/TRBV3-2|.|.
CASSQDSSHSPLHF
TGTGCCAGCAGCCAAGACTCGAGTCATTCACCCCTCCACTTT
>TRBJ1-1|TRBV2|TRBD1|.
CASRGQGFTEAFF
TGTGCCAGCAGGGGACAGGGCTTCACTGAAGCTTTCTTT
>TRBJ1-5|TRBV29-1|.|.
CSVVSGNQPQHF
TGCAGCGTTGTGTCGGGAAATCAGCCCCAGCATTTT
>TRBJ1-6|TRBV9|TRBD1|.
CASSVDRDSPLHF
TGTGCCAGCAGCGTGGACAGGGATTCACCCCTCCACTTT
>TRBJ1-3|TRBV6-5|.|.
CASRAASGNTIYF
TGTGCCAGCAGAGCCGCCTCTGGAAACACCATATATTTT
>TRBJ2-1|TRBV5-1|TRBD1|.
CASSTGWTGNNEQFF
TGCGCCAGCAGCACCGGATGGACAGGCAACAATGAGCAGTTCTTC
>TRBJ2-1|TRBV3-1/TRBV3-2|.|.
CASSTYRRPYNEQFF
TGTGCCAGCAGCACCTACAGGCGTCCCTACAATGAGCAGTTCTTC
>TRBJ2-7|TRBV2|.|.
CASSPQGHEQYF
TGTGCCAGCAGTCCACAGGGCCACGAGCAGTACTTC
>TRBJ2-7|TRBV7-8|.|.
CASSPVAAGLAHEQYF
TGTGCCAGCAGCCCAGTAGCCGCCGGCTTGGCCCACGAGCAGTACTTC
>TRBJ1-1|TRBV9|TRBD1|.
CASSETGDWNTEAFF
TGTGCCAGCAGCGAGACAGGGGATTGGAACACTGAAGCTTTCTTT
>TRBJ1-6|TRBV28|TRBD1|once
CASSLWGQANSPLHF
TGTGCCAGCAGTTTATGGGGACAGGCTAATTCACCCCTCCACTTT
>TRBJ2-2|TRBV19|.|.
CASSTPLWESFGELFF
TGTGCCAGTAGTACCCCATTGTGGGAGTCGTTCGGGGAGCTGTTTTTT
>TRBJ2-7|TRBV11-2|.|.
CASSQTEIYEQYF
TGTGCCAGCAGCCAAACGGAGATCTACGAGCAGTACTTC
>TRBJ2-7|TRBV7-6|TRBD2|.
CASSHKTDSGGLYEQYF
TGTGCCAGCAGCCACAAAACGGATAGCGGGGGGCTCTACGAGCAGTACTTC
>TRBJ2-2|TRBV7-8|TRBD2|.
CASSLSLSSGRFGGELFF
TGTGCCAGCAGCTTATCCCTCTCTAGCGGGAGATTCGGCGGGGAGCTGTTTTTT
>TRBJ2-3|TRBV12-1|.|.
CASSAGLAGGFTDTQYF
TGTGCCAGCAGCGCGGGACTAGCGGGGGGATTTACAGATACGCAGTATTTT
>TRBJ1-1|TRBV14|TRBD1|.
CASSVAGTGALGAFF
TGTGCCAGCAGCGTCGCAGGGACAGGGGCCCTTGGAGCTTTCTTT